Listed below are T cell receptor beta chains from one sample, sequenced in a study of blood T cell repertoires in COVID-19. Measured with immunoSEQ multiplex PCR; TCRdb has only the in-frame clones, and not every one. This table has about 41,000 clones, approximately 80% appearing once. The sample was peripheral blood. The source of these receptors is a woman older than 75 with acute or convalescent COVID-19. Each CDR3 is given without its conserved first and last residue.

v_call,cdr3_aa
TRBV19,ASSVTSGGYNEQF
TRBV11-2,ASSLGGGAAEQF
TRBV3-1/TRBV3-2,ASSQSGEGGYT
TRBV9,ASSVEQERGEAF
TRBV7-9,ASSLGVSRTLQRETQY
TRBV15,ATSRTPGQGLNTEAF
TRBV3-1/TRBV3-2,ASSRDNSGNTIY
TRBV19,AAGLTNTEAF
TRBV6-1,ASSATHGTESTEAF
TRBV14,ASSQVLQHWNQPQH
TRBV10-1,ASSLGVGGNTIY
TRBV15,ATSRLQGNTDTQY
TRBV2,ATTWVGSNTEAF
TRBV2,ASSDAGRTDTQY
TRBV5-1,ASSLGPKESYEQY
TRBV19,ASSMRSRGGPDTQY
TRBV3-1/TRBV3-2,ASSLDRAMMNEQF
TRBV9,ASSVAGQADTQY
TRBV6-6,ASSGSYNEQF
TRBV5-1,ASSYGQGAEGYT
TRBV5-5,ASSPAIAISGNTIY
TRBV6-5,ASSLDGANYGYT
TRBV7-3,ASSRGTSGRTDTQY
TRBV30,AWSVWGQGTSYEQY
TRBV5-1,ASSTRTSGPQETQY
TRBV18,ASSPNLDSLSGNTIY
TRBV5-6,ASSAEGTNFYNEQF
TRBV18,ASSPPGQRGNTIY
TRBV19,ASSISIRGPLQPQH